The T cell receptor (beta chain) described here comes from a study of T-cell reconstitution after alpha-beta-depleted transplantation in children. The V gene lost 8 bases and the J gene lost 4 bases, with 14 bases spanning the gap. This CDR3 spans 13 amino acids. Molecular barcoding with unique molecular identifiers was used for the TCRbeta library. TCRdb recomputed calls from the PCR reads with MiXCR, one row per CDR3 protein. The table records about 480,000 distinct CDR3 sequences, around 13% of them present only once. The V call is TRBV12-3 or TRBV12-4, the J call TRBJ2-5; D is ambiguous. The origin of this receptor is a human donor who donated a stem cell graft to a child with combined immunodeficiency. This specimen was PBMCs from the stem cell graft donor, taken from the stem cell graft. CDR3 sequence: CASSLSRIETQYF. The CDR3 DNA follows: TGTGCCAGCTCCCTAAGCAGGATAGAGACCCAGTACTTC.